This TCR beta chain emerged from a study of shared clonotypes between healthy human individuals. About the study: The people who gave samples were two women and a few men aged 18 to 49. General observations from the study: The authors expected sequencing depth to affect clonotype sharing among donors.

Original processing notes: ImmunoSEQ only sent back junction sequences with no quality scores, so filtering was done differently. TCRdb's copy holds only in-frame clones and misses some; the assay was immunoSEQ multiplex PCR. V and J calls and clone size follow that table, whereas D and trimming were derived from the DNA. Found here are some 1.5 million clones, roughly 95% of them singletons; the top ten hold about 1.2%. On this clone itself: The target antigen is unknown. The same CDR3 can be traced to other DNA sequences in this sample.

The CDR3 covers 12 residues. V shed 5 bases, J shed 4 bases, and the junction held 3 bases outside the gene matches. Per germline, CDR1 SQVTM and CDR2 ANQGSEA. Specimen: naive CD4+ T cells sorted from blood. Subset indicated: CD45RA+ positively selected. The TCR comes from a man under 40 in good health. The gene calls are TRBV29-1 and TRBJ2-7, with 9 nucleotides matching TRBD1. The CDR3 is CSVRTGVYEQYF. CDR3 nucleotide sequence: TGCAGCGTTCGGACAGGGGTGTACGAGCAGTACTTC.